The clone carrying this TCR beta chain has only one observation. The data derive from a study of cytomegalovirus exposure and HLA in healthy donors. Use of 60 Vbeta and 13 Jbeta primers characterized the PCR. Libraries were prepared by immunoSEQ multiplex PCR; TCRdb keeps only in-frame clonotypes and omits some of them. The repertoire consists of about 55,000 clones, with 55% to 75% occurring once and the leading ten covering 30% to 35%. The source of this sequence is a man aged 35 to 55 in good health and CMV-seropositive. The sequencing sample was made of PBMCs.

The CDR3 DNA reads as TGTGCCAGCAGTTACGGACAGGGGGGGGTTGAAGCTTTCTTT. Translated: CASSYGQGGVEAFF. The rearrangement uses TRBV6-5 and TRBJ1-1; TRBD1 agrees at 10 bases. This CDR3 spans 14 amino acids. The trim removed 2 bases at V and 7 bases at J, leaving 4 bases unmatched. The germline V gene encodes CDR1 MNHEY and CDR2 SVGAGI.